A single TCR beta chain is shown here with its context. Donors counted as nominally healthy when sampled, yet unrecorded immune exposures were likely. Investigators did not record CMV serostatus for this donor. The data derive from a study of cytomegalovirus exposure and HLA in healthy donors. CDR1 and CDR2 from the germline V gene are MNHNS and SASEGT. V was pared by 3 bases and J by 5 bases, with 22 bases between. This CDR3 region has 18 residues. Use of 60 Vbeta and 13 Jbeta primers characterized the PCR. The data were produced by immunoSEQ multiplex PCR, yet TCRdb's version contains in-frame clones alone and is incomplete. The sample records approximately 140,000 clones, around 72% being singletons.

The sequence was collected from a human donor in good health. The gene calls are TRBV6-1 and TRBJ1-4; D uncertain. Sequencing input: PBMCs. The DNA of the CDR3 is TGTGCCAGCAGTGACTGTCCAAGTCTCCTAGTCGACAATGAAAAACTGTTTTTT. It encodes CASSDCPSLLVDNEKLFF.